These 4 T cell receptor beta chains were all obtained from the same sample, sequenced in a study of cytomegalovirus exposure and HLA in healthy donors. The primer mix had 60 Vbeta and 13 Jbeta primers. The protocol was immunoSEQ multiplex PCR, while the TCRdb copy is restricted to in-frame clones and leaves out a portion. The repertoire holds 150,000 to 200,000 clones, with over 75% as singletons. The specimen was PBMCs. These receptor sequences come from a man aged 18 to 29 in good health and CMV-seropositive.

The rearrangement links TRBV15 to TRBJ1-5, with TRBD1 as a possible D gene (5 bases). Per germline, CDR1 LNHNV and CDR2 YYDKDF (reference sequence). The CDR3 runs 18 residues. Trimming pared 1 base from V and 0 bases from J, leaving 16 bases between. The CDR3: CATSRADRGDNSNQPQHF. The CDR3 DNA reads TGTGCCACCAGCAGAGCCGACAGAGGAGATAATAGCAATCAGCCCCAGCATTTT.

This clone was seen only once. The rearrangement links TRBV30 to TRBJ1-2; no clear D gene. CDR3 length equals 12 residues. In germline, CDR1 is GTSNPN, CDR2 SVGIG (reference sequence). V was shortened by 3 bases and J by 5 bases, with 10 bases between the two germline ends. The CDR3 nucleotides are TGTGCCTGGAGAACAGCGGGGTATGGCTACACCTTC. It encodes CAWRTAGYGYTF. Variable domain in full (rest from reference TRBV30 and TRBJ1-2): SQTIHQWPATLVQPVGSPLSLECTVEGTSNPNLYWYRQAAGRGLQLLFYSVGIGQISSEVPQNLSASRPQDRQFILSSKKLLLSDSGFYLCAWRTAGYGYTFGSGTRLTVV.

Only one count was recorded for this clone. The chain joins TRBV9 to TRBJ1-2, with 10 bases matching TRBD1. V lost 4 bases to trimming and J lost 5 bases; unmatched junction nucleotides: 8. This CDR3 region has 15 residues. Germline assignment: CDR1 SGDLS and CDR2 YYNGEE. CDR3 sequence reads: CASSPDPGQGYGYTF. Written as DNA, the CDR3 is TGTGCCAGCAGCCCAGACCCGGGACAGGGGTATGGCTACACCTTC.

There are a few counts of this clone. The chain has TRBV6-5 and TRBJ1-4, with D uncertain. V was shortened by 6 bases and J by 10 bases, with 12 bases between the two germline ends. The CDR3 loop spans 12 amino acids. Germline V lookup: CDR1 MNHEY, CDR2 SVGAGI. DNA for the CDR3: TGTGCCAGCAGAGACCGGGGTCGAAAACTGTTTTTT. Its translation: CASRDRGRKLFF.